This section outlines one T cell receptor beta chain sequence together with its context. Antigen unknown. The data were taken from a study of response to subunit inactivated influenza vaccine. Each CDR3 protein is one row after TCRdb ran MiXCR on the RT-PCR reads. This table has around 580,000 distinct CDR3 sequences, around 15% appearing once. Whole-study findings and limits: The authors suggested that few new T cells are recruited per seasonal influenza vaccination.

The germline V gene encodes CDR1 SQVTM and CDR2 ANQGSEA. The V and J ends lost 5 bases and 7 bases, in that order; junction bases with no gene match: 3. CDR3 length: 11 residues. This chain links TRBV29-1 with TRBJ1-2; 8 bases line up with TRBD1. The origin of this receptor is a man over 45 who received an inactivated influenza vaccine. This specimen consisted of PBMCs from blood, obtained roughly 13 days after vaccination. The CDR3 sequence is CSVWTGLGYTF. The CDR3 DNA reads as TGCAGCGTTTGGACAGGGCTTGGCTACACCTTC.